A single sample gave rise to the 16 T cell receptor beta chains below, sequenced in a study of Graves' ophthalmopathy and Graves' hyperthyroidism (dated by TCRdb to the late 2010s). Instrument used: Illumina HiSeq 2000. For repertoire sequencing, TCR beta CDR3 regions were amplified from RNA transcripts. The first round of RT-PCR was done with HTBI primers and the Qiagen OneStep RT-PCR kit, and was followed by a second round of multiplex PCR, then size selection and purification. TCRdb reran the public reads through fastp at Q25 and MiXCR, keeping productive beta chains. Each CDR3 protein appears once, grouped with its most common genes and DNA. The sample table shows about 160,000 distinct CDR3 sequences, and approximately 40% are seen once. The top ten hold nearly 9% of the sample. Sample: peripheral blood. Receptors were obtained from a man aged 25-45 years with Graves' ophthalmopathy. Donor details come from another sample of the same person, matched by shared clones.

This clonotype has just a few counts. This chain joins TRBV7-2 and TRBJ2-5; the match to TRBD1 covers 7 bases. The trim removed 4 bases at V and 5 bases at J, leaving 13 bases unmatched. The CDR3 consists of 16 residues. Germline CDR1 is SGHTA and CDR2 is FQGNSA. The CDR3 is CASSSGSDRVGETQYF. The CDR3 region has the DNA TGTGCCAGCAGCTCGGGGTCAGACAGGGTCGGGGAGACCCAGTACTTC.

This clonotype was found many times. In DNA form, the CDR3 reads TGTGCCAGCAGCCCCCTAGGGGTCGAGCAGTACTTC. Its translation: CASSPLGVEQYF. The gene calls are TRBV7-2 and TRBJ2-7; tentative D call: TRBD1 (5 bases). V was shortened by 5 bases and J by 6 bases, with 11 bases between the two germline ends. Germline V CDR1 and CDR2: SGHTA, FQGNSA. This CDR3 is 12 amino acids long.

The CDR3 DNA follows: TGCAGCGTTGAAGATCGCCGGACAGGCTACGAGCAGTACTTC. Amino acids: CSVEDRRTGYEQYF. The gene calls are TRBV29-1 and TRBJ2-7, with 7 bases identical to TRBD1. Germline CDR1 reads SQVTM; CDR2 reads ANQGSEA. The V and J ends lost 0 bases and 3 bases, in that order; junction bases with no gene match: 5. This CDR3 region has 14 residues.

At least ten counts were recorded for this clonotype. The V call is TRBV4-1, the J call TRBJ2-5; D remains ambiguous. Germline CDR1 MGHRA, CDR2 YSYEKL. V was clipped by 4 bases and J by 1 base, with 10 bases between them. This CDR3 spans 14 amino acids. The CDR3 loop reads CASSPKLLQETQYF. CDR3 DNA sequence: TGCGCCAGCAGCCCCAAACTACTCCAAGAGACCCAGTACTTC.

The chain has TRBV12-3 or TRBV12-4 and TRBJ2-5; the D call may be TRBD1 or TRBD2 (5 bases each). The CDR3 contains 15 residues. V lost 6 bases to trimming and J lost 5 bases, with 19 bases between them. CDR3 amino acids: CASRVSKLGAETQYF. The CDR3 DNA sequence: TGTGCCAGCAGAGTTTCCAAACTAGGGGCGGAGACCCAGTACTTC.

This clonotype was counted at least ten times. V gene TRBV19 combines with J gene TRBJ1-1; D unresolved. Germline V lookup: CDR1 LNHDA, CDR2 SQIVND (reference sequence). V lost 3 bases and J lost 4, with 12 bases in between. This CDR3 spans 14 amino acids. The CDR3 spells CASSILDLGTEAFF. The CDR3 bases are TGTGCCAGTAGTATCTTGGATTTGGGCACTGAAGCTTTCTTT.

This clonotype showed up many times. The rearrangement joins TRBV6-5 to TRBJ1-1; D is uncertain. Looked up from germline, CDR1 is MNHEY and CDR2 is SVGAGI. V lost 0 bases, J lost 0 bases, and 2 bases lay in between. This CDR3 contains 13 residues. The CDR3 protein is CASSYSVNTEAFF. The CDR3 DNA reads as TGTGCCAGCAGTTACTCGGTGAACACTGAAGCTTTCTTT.

This clonotype has at least ten counts. V and J are TRBV30 and TRBJ2-5; 11 nucleotides agree with TRBD2. Germline loops: CDR1 GTSNPN, CDR2 SVGIG (reference sequence). V was clipped by 2 bases and J by 3 bases; unmatched bases: 5. The length of the CDR3 is 15 residues. The DNA of the CDR3 is TGTGCCTGGAGTATCAGACTAGCGGGAAAAGAGACCCAGTACTTC. It encodes CAWSIRLAGKETQYF.

This clonotype was observed at least ten times. V gene TRBV9 combines with J gene TRBJ1-3, with D maybe TRBD1 (5 bases). Germline values: CDR1 SGDLS, CDR2 YYNGEE. The V gene lost 3 bases and the J gene lost 2 bases, with 12 bases spanning the gap. The CDR3 is 15 amino acids. For the CDR3, the DNA is TGTGCCAGCAGCGCTTCGAGGGGAACTGGAAACACCATATATTTT. It specifies CASSASRGTGNTIYF.

This clonotype was observed many times. CDR3 coding DNA: TGTGCCAGTAGCCCCTCCCCCTTAGGAAGCACTGAAGCTTTCTTT. This translates into CASSPSPLGSTEAFF. The chain links TRBV19 to TRBJ1-1; D unresolved. The V end lost 6 bases, the J end lost 4 bases, and 18 bases lay between the germline ends. Germline V lookup: CDR1 LNHDA, CDR2 SQIVND (reference sequence). The CDR3 runs to 15 residues.

Many counts were recorded for this clonotype. This chain uses TRBV6-1 with TRBJ2-5, with D possibly being TRBD1 (5 bases). V dropped 4 bases and J dropped 0 bases, with 9 bases sitting between them. CDR3 size: 14 residues. Germline CDR1 reads MNHNS; CDR2 reads SASEGT. The CDR3 DNA reads TGTGCCAGCAGTGTACAGGCTAACCAAGAGACCCAGTACTTC. Encoded protein: CASSVQANQETQYF.

The V gene is TRBV30, the J gene TRBJ2-5; the D gene could be TRBD1 or TRBD2 (5 bases each). Germline values: CDR1 GTSNPN, CDR2 SVGIG (reference sequence). Trimming shortened V by 5 bases and J by 5 bases, and 15 bases separated the two germline ends. The CDR3 totals 13 residues. The CDR3: CAWSHEGPETQYF. CDR3 coding DNA: TGTGCCTGGTCACACGAGGGGCCGGAGACCCAGTACTTC.

The chain couples TRBV7-3 to TRBJ2-7; 7 bases match TRBD2. The germline gives CDR1 SGHTA, CDR2 FQGTGA. With 1 base clipped from V and 0 bases from J, the junction kept 9 bases outside the gene matches. The CDR3 consists of 17 residues. Written as DNA, the CDR3 is TGTGCCAGCAGCTTAATTGGGCTAGCGGAGACCTCCTACGAGCAGTACTTC. Translating it yields CASSLIGLAETSYEQYF.

The V gene is TRBV6-5, the J gene TRBJ1-6; a weak D match, TRBD1 (6 bases). The ends were cut back, 0 bases at V and 6 bases at J, with 6 bases in the middle. CDR3 size: 14 residues. CDR1 is MNHEY and CDR2 is SVGAGI in the germline V gene. CDR3 in amino acids: CASSYSRGNSPLHF. CDR3 nucleotide sequence: TGTGCCAGCAGTTACTCCAGGGGTAATTCACCCCTCCACTTT.

This clonotype was seen ten or more times. This chain's CDR3 is CASSPRLVQGIYEQYF. The CDR3 DNA is TGTGCCAGCTCACCACGGCTAGTACAGGGGATCTACGAGCAGTACTTC. The gene calls are TRBV18 and TRBJ2-7; 7 bases match TRBD1. Germline CDR1 reads KGHSH; CDR2 reads LQKENI. The V gene end was trimmed by 1 base and the J gene end by 3 bases; junction bases not matched to a gene: 9. The CDR3 has 16 residues.

In this sample, this clonotype turned up many times. The chain carries TRBV3-1 and TRBJ1-1; TRBD1 matches at 8 bases. The V gene's germline CDR1 is LGHDT and CDR2 YNNKEL (reference sequence). The CDR3 is made up of 16 amino acids. The ends lost 5 bases at V and 7 bases at J; junction bases unmatched: 15. The CDR3 nucleotides read TGTGCCAGCAGCTCCCCCGGGACAGGTGCGGAGGGTGAAGCTTTCTTT. Its translation is CASSSPGTGAEGEAFF.